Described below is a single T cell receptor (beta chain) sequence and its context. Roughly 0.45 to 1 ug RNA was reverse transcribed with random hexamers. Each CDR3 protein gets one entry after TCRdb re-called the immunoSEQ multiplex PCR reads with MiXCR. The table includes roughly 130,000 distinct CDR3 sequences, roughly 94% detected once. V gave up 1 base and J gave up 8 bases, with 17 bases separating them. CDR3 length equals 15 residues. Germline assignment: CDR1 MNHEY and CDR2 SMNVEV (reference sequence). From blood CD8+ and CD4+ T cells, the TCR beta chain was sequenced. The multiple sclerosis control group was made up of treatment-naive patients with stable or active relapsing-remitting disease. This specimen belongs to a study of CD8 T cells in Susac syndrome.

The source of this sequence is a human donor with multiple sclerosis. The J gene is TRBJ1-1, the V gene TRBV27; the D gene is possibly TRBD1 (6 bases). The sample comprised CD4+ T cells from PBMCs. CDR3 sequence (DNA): TGTGCCAGCAGTTTATATCTGGGGGCAACGTCAGAAGCTTTCTTT. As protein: CASSLYLGATSEAFF.